The 5 T cell receptor beta chains below come from one sample, sequenced in a study of shared clonotypes between healthy human individuals. Produced via immunoSEQ multiplex PCR; TCRdb's table is partial and in-frame only. The table has roughly 2.1 million clones, approximately 94% seen once. CD45RO negativity and positive selection for CCR7 defined naive CD8 cells, a population that excluded terminally differentiated effector memory CD45RA+ cells. Sequencing was done on a sample of naive CD8+ T cells from PBMCs. These receptors all stem from a man between 18 and 29 years old in good health. Some clones in this sample may be carry-over from other donors' samples.

In DNA form, the CDR3 reads TGCGCCAGCAGCCCCGAGGGGTGGTACTCTGGAAACACCATATATTTT. Its protein product is CASSPEGWYSGNTIYF. The chain joins TRBV5-1 to TRBJ1-3; a possible D gene is TRBD1 (5 bases). CDR1 SGHRS and CDR2 YFSETQ come from the germline V gene. CDR3 length equals 16 residues. Trimming left V 4 bases short and J 0 bases short, with 14 bases between.

The V and J genes are TRBV27 and TRBJ1-1, with 7 bases matching TRBD1. J was trimmed by 5 bases and V by 6 bases; bases with no gene match: 15. Germline loops: CDR1 MNHEY, CDR2 SMNVEV (reference sequence). The CDR3 totals 16 residues. The CDR3 sequence: CASSKTGKEGRTEAFF. The CDR3 DNA sequence: TGTGCCAGCAGCAAGACAGGGAAGGAGGGGAGGACTGAAGCTTTCTTT.

A remark on this clone: This specimen includes other DNA sequences encoding the same CDR3. The rearrangement uses TRBV27 and TRBJ1-1; a possible D gene is TRBD1 (5 bases). V was trimmed by 6 bases and J by 4 bases, leaving 15 bases between them. CDR3 length: 14 amino acids. Germline V lookup: CDR1 MNHEY, CDR2 SMNVEV (reference sequence). CDR3 amino acids: CASSPRGAATEAFF. The DNA for the CDR3 is TGTGCCAGCAGCCCCCGAGGGGCAGCCACTGAAGCTTTCTTT.

The rearrangement links TRBV6-4 to TRBJ2-1; 10 nucleotides match TRBD2. After removal of 5 bases from V and 4 bases from J, the junction contained 5 bases not matched to a gene. Per germline, CDR1 MRHNA and CDR2 SNTAGT. This CDR3 is 15 amino acids long. This CDR3 is CASSQLAGKYNEQFF. In DNA, the CDR3 is TGTGCCAGCAGTCAACTAGCGGGGAAATACAATGAGCAGTTCTTC.

The chain joins TRBV7-7 to TRBJ2-7; 7 nucleotides line up with TRBD1. Germline V lookup: CDR1 SSHAT, CDR2 FNYEAQ (reference sequence). Trimming took 5 bases from V and 0 from J; bases not matched to a gene: 7. CDR3 length: 15 amino acids. Written as DNA, the CDR3 is TGTGCCAGCAGCCCTGGGACAGCTCCCTCCTACGAGCAGTACTTC. It yields the protein CASSPGTAPSYEQYF.